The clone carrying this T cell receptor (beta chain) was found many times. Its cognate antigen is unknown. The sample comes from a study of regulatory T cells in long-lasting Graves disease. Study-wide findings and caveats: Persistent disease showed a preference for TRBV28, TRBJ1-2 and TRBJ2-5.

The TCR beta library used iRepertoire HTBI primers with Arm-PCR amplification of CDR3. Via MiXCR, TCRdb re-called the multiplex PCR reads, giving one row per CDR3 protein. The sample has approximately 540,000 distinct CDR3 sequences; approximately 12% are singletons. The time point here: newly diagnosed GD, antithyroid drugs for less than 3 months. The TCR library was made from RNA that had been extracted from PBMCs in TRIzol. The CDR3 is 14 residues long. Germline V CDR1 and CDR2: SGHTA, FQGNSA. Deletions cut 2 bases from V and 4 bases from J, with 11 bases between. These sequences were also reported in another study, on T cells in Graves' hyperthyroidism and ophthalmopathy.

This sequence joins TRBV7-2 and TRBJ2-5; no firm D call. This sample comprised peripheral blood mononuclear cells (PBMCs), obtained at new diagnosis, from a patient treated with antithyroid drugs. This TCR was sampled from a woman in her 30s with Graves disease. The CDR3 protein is CASSLLGLRETQYF. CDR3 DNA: TGTGCCAGCAGCTTACTCGGCCTCAGAGAGACCCAGTACTTC.